These 23 T cell receptor beta chains were all obtained from the same sample, sequenced in a study of T cell responses to AZD1222 COVID-19 vaccine. Sequencing used immunoSEQ multiplex PCR; TCRdb keeps in-frame clones, though not all of them. The profile shows 120,000 or so clones, around 92% of them singletons. The source material was peripheral blood, sampled on day 0 of AZD1222 vaccination. These TCRs come from an adult in good health.

The count of this clone is one. DNA of the CDR3: TGTGCCAGCAGTTTATCCGGTAGCGTTTCAGAGACCCAGTACTTC. It translates to CASSLSGSVSETQYF. V usage is TRBV27 and J usage is TRBJ2-5, with a tentative D call TRBD2 (5 bases). The CDR3 consists of 15 residues. Trimming stripped 0 bases from V and 4 bases from J, with 12 bases between. From germline, CDR1 is MNHEY and CDR2 SMNVEV (reference sequence).

This chain joins TRBV28 and TRBJ2-7; D uncertain. Germline assignment: CDR1 MDHEN and CDR2 SYDVKM. The CDR3 runs 12 residues. The V end lost 8 bases, the J end lost 1 base, and 9 bases lay between the germline ends. CDR3 protein: CASQSFSYEQYF. The CDR3 DNA is TGTGCCAGCCAAAGCTTTTCCTACGAGCAGTACTTC. Full variable domain (remainder filled in from reference TRBV28 and TRBJ2-7): DVKVTQSSRYLVKRTGEKVFLECVQDMDHENMFWYRQDPGLGLRLIYFSYDVKMKEKGDIPEGYSVSREKKERFSLILESASTNQTSMYLCASQSFSYEQYFGPGTRLTVT.

The rearrangement links TRBV27 to TRBJ1-4; D may be TRBD1 (6 bases). CDR1 is MNHEY and CDR2 is SMNVEV in the germline V gene (reference sequence). Trimming left V 4 bases short and J 5 bases short, with 17 bases between. The CDR3 covers 16 residues. CDR3 sequence: CASSSFLRDNNEKLFF. CDR3 in DNA: TGTGCCAGCAGTTCGTTTCTACGGGACAACAATGAAAAACTGTTTTTT.

The chain is built from TRBV29-1 and TRBJ1-2; no clear D. The CDR3 extends over 11 amino acids. Germline V gene sequence: CDR1 SQVTM, CDR2 ANQGSEA. V lost 4 bases and J 3 bases, leaving 6 bases between the germline ends. The CDR3 bases are TGCAGCGTTGGGGCAGACTATGGCTACACCTTC. It yields the protein CSVGADYGYTF.

The V gene is TRBV7-8, the J gene TRBJ2-7, with 9 nucleotides matching TRBD1. CDR1 is SGHVS, CDR2 FQNEAQ, per germline. CDR3 length: 16 residues. The V segment lost 5 bases and the J segment 3 bases; nucleotides outside the gene matches: 11. CDR3 sequence (DNA): TGTGCCAGCAGCCAGGATTGGGGGACAGGGCACTACGAGCAGTACTTC. Translating gives CASSQDWGTGHYEQYF.

CDR3 DNA sequence: TGTGCCTGGAGTGTACCCTGGACCAACACCATATATTTT. It specifies CAWSVPWTNTIYF. The V gene is TRBV30, the J gene TRBJ1-3; no clear D gene. From germline, CDR1 is GTSNPN and CDR2 SVGIG (reference sequence). Trimming pared 0 bases from V and 7 bases from J, leaving 10 bases between. The CDR3 spans 13 residues. Looking up the rest from reference TRBV30 and TRBJ1-3 gives the full variable domain: SQTIHQWPATLVQPVGSPLSLECTVEGTSNPNLYWYRQAAGRGLQLLFYSVGIGQISSEVPQNLSASRPQDRQFILSSKKLLLSDSGFYLCAWSVPWTNTIYFGEGSWLTVV.

This chain uses TRBV28 with TRBJ1-2; D gene ambiguous. This CDR3 region has 12 residues. Deletions cut 11 bases from V and 4 bases from J, with 14 bases between. CDR1 and CDR2 from the germline V gene are MDHEN and SYDVKM. For the CDR3, the DNA is TGTGCCGCAAAAGGAGGGAGCTATGGCTACACCTTC. Translation: CAAKGGSYGYTF.

The V gene is TRBV3-1 (or the pseudogene TRBV3-2), the J gene TRBJ1-5; tentative D call: TRBD1 (6 bases). The CDR3 runs to 15 residues. In germline, CDR1 is LGHDT, CDR2 YNNKEL (reference sequence). V was trimmed by 4 bases and J by 3 bases, leaving 13 bases between them. CDR3 nucleotides: TGTGCCAGCAGCCCGCAGGGGTTGATCAATCAGCCCCAGCATTTT. Encoded protein: CASSPQGLINQPQHF.

The V call is TRBV10-3, the J call TRBJ1-3, with a tentative D call TRBD1 (6 bases). The V end lost 4 bases, the J end lost 0 bases, and 13 bases lay between the germline ends. Germline CDR1 reads ENHRY; CDR2 reads SYGVKD. The CDR3 runs 16 residues. CDR3 in amino acids: CAISAGQFSSGNTIYF. The CDR3 DNA is TGTGCCATCAGTGCCGGACAGTTTTCCTCTGGAAACACCATATATTTT.

V and J are TRBV5-4 and TRBJ1-4; D call uncertain. Germline V gene sequence: CDR1 SGHNT, CDR2 YYREEE (reference sequence). Trimming cost V 4 bases and J 0 bases, with 10 bases left between them. The CDR3 runs to 15 residues. The chain's CDR3 is CASSVSIATNEKLFF. In DNA form, the CDR3 reads TGTGCCAGCAGCGTCTCAATTGCAACTAATGAAAAACTGTTTTTT.

The chain links TRBV2 to TRBJ1-1; D perhaps matches TRBD1 (5 bases). Looked up from germline, CDR1 is SNHLY and CDR2 is FYNNEI. Trimming removed 4 bases at V and 3 bases at J, with 9 bases between. This CDR3 spans 13 amino acids. CDR3 region: CASSGVGDTEAFF. The CDR3, as DNA: TGTGCCAGCAGTGGGGTGGGGGACACTGAAGCTTTCTTT.

The V gene is TRBV28, the J gene TRBJ2-5; D remains ambiguous. In germline, CDR1 is MDHEN, CDR2 SYDVKM. Trimming left V 7 bases short and J 2 bases short, with 14 bases between. CDR3 size: 14 residues. As DNA, the CDR3 is TGTGCCAGCACTCTAGGCGGCGGACAAGAGACCCAGTACTTC. Translation: CASTLGGGQETQYF.

This chain joins TRBV20-1 and TRBJ2-7; tentatively, D is TRBD1 or TRBD2 (6 bases each). Trimming pared 3 bases from V and 9 bases from J, leaving 15 bases between. The V gene's germline CDR1 is DFQATT and CDR2 SNEGSKA (reference sequence). The CDR3 is 12 amino acids. The CDR3 sequence is CSASRGQVGQYF. CDR3 sequence (DNA): TGCAGTGCTAGTCGGGGGCAGGTGGGGCAGTACTTC.

This clone was seen just once. The chain uses TRBV5-4 and TRBJ2-7; TRBD2 matches at 8 bases. V shed 3 bases and J 1 base; nucleotides not matched to a gene: 3. Germline V gene lookup returns CDR1 SGHNT and CDR2 YYREEE (reference sequence). The CDR3 totals 14 residues. DNA of the CDR3: TGTGCCAGCAGCTCCCCTAGCGGGTCCTACGAGCAGTACTTC. Translated, it gives CASSSPSGSYEQYF.

This sequence joins TRBV9 and TRBJ2-1; TRBD2 is a possible D gene (5 bases). Germline V gene data show CDR1 as SGDLS and CDR2 as YYNGEE. This CDR3 comprises 15 residues. Deletions cut 0 bases from V and 0 bases from J, with 7 bases between. Here the CDR3 reads CASSVAGLSYNEQFF. CDR3 in DNA: TGTGCCAGCAGCGTAGCTGGACTCTCCTACAATGAGCAGTTCTTC.

V usage is TRBV12-1 and J usage is TRBJ2-1. TRBV12-1 is classified as a pseudogene. The CDR3 has 15 residues. The CDR3 region is CANGTLGNWDNEQFF. CDR3 bases: TGTGCCAATGGGACCTTGGGGAATTGGGACAATGAGCAGTTCTTC.

V is TRBV5-4 and J is TRBJ2-5, with a weak D call TRBD2 (5 bases). Trimming stripped 1 base from V and 5 bases from J, with 6 bases between. Germline lookup yields CDR1 SGHNT and CDR2 YYREEE (reference sequence). This CDR3 spans 12 amino acids. The CDR3 bases are TGTGCCAGCAGCTTGCGAGGGGAGACCCAGTACTTC. Protein product: CASSLRGETQYF.

The J gene is TRBJ2-6, the V gene TRBV5-1; 7 nucleotides line up with TRBD1. CDR1 is SGHRS, CDR2 YFSETQ, per germline. The CDR3 is 18 amino acids. The J segment lost 0 bases and the V segment lost 2 bases, leaving 8 bases of the junction unmatched. The CDR3 sequence: CASSFRQGSASGANVLTF. CDR3 coding DNA: TGCGCCAGCAGCTTCCGACAGGGCTCAGCCTCTGGGGCCAACGTCCTGACTTTC.

V is TRBV9 and J is TRBJ2-1, with D unresolved. Germline V gives CDR1 SGDLS, CDR2 YYNGEE. The CDR3 length is 15 residues. Deletions cut 0 bases from V and 3 bases from J, with 10 bases between. CDR3 sequence reads: CASSVEGGNYNEQFF. The DNA of the CDR3 is TGTGCCAGCAGCGTAGAGGGTGGGAACTACAATGAGCAGTTCTTC.

The V and J genes are TRBV5-6 and TRBJ1-2; D unresolved. V lost 2 bases, J lost 4 bases, and 6 bases lay in between. The CDR3 spans 12 residues. Germline CDR1 is SGHDT and CDR2 is YYEEEE. The CDR3 coding sequence is TGTGCCAGCAGCTTTGGGTCCTATGGCTACACCTTC. It encodes CASSFGSYGYTF.

The chain couples TRBV30 to TRBJ1-1; D not certain. In germline, CDR1 is GTSNPN, CDR2 SVGIG (reference sequence). V was shortened by 3 bases and J by 10 bases, with 18 bases between the two germline ends. The CDR3 spans 13 residues. CDR3 in DNA: TGTGCCTGGAGGCCCGGGCGGTGGACGGGAGCTTTCTTT. This codes for CAWRPGRWTGAFF.

This chain uses TRBV28 with TRBJ1-2, with TRBD1 as a possible D gene (6 bases). Per the germline V gene, CDR1 is MDHEN and CDR2 is SYDVKM. The V gene lost 4 bases and the J gene lost 5 bases, with 17 bases spanning the gap. This CDR3 region has 15 residues. The CDR3 here is CASSSLMGRGYGYTF. CDR3 nucleotides: TGTGCCAGCAGTTCCCTTATGGGCAGGGGATATGGCTACACCTTC.

The chain uses TRBV5-5 and TRBJ1-1; D possibly corresponds to TRBD1 (6 bases). CDR1 and CDR2 (germline): SGHKS, YYEKEE (reference sequence). V lost 4 bases and J lost 0, with 19 bases in between. The CDR3 is made up of 17 amino acids. Here the CDR3 DNA reads TGTGCCAGCAGCCAAATCTGGATGGGGGCTGTGAACACTGAAGCTTTCTTT. The encoded protein is CASSQIWMGAVNTEAFF.